One and the same sample provided the 30 T cell receptor beta chains below, sequenced in a study of vaccination and CD4 T cells after COVID-19. The assay that was used to sequence DNA from cultured CD4+ T cells was the Oncomine TCR Beta short-read assay. TCRdb analysed the PCR reads with MiXCR anew, one entry per CDR3 protein. The sample consists of about 15,000 distinct CDR3 sequences, nearly 75% of them appearing once. Sample treatment: roughly nine-day PBMC culture with coronavirus spike peptide pools or control peptides (ViraFEST assay). These receptors lack a known antigen. The sequenced material came from CD4+ T cells from blood, cultured in vitro. The receptors shown here come from a human donor who had recovered from COVID-19.

The CDR3 sequence: CASSLLASYEQYF. CDR3 bases: TGTGCCAGCAGCTTGCTAGCCTCCTACGAGCAGTACTTC. The chain employs TRBV5-6 and TRBJ2-7; tentatively, D is TRBD2 (5 bases). The germline gives CDR1 SGHDT, CDR2 YYEEEE. V was cut by 1 base and J by 0 bases, with 5 bases left in between. This CDR3 has 13 residues.

This clonotype has just a few counts. The rearrangement uses TRBV9 and TRBJ1-2, with 8 bases matching TRBD1. V shed 0 bases and J 4 bases; nucleotides not matched to a gene: 5. CDR3 size: 15 residues. Germline CDR1 is SGDLS and CDR2 is YYNGEE. CDR3 coding DNA: TGTGCCAGCAGCGTAGACGGACAGGGTGGCTATGGCTACACCTTC. It codes for CASSVDGQGGYGYTF. The variable domain in full, completed from reference TRBV9 and TRBJ1-2, reads DSGVTQTPKHLITATGQRVTLRCSPRSGDLSVYWYQQSLDQGLQFLIQYYNGEERAKGNILERFSAQQFPDLHSELNLSSLELGDSALYFCASSVDGQGGYGYTFGSGTRLTVV.

The J gene is TRBJ1-1, the V gene TRBV29-1; maybe TRBD1 (5 bases). The V end lost 7 bases, the J end lost 2 bases, and 14 bases lay between the germline ends. This CDR3 contains 13 residues. Germline loops: CDR1 SQVTM, CDR2 ANQGSEA. The CDR3 DNA follows: TGCAGCGCCCTACAGGTGAAAAACACTGAAGCTTTCTTT. Protein: CSALQVKNTEAFF.

The chain couples TRBV20-1 to TRBJ1-2; D is ambiguous. CDR3 length: 13 residues. The germline V gene encodes CDR1 DFQATT and CDR2 SNEGSKA (reference sequence). Trimming pared 3 bases from V and 0 bases from J, leaving 8 bases between. The CDR3: CSASHGTNYGYTF. Here the CDR3 DNA reads TGCAGTGCTAGTCACGGAACTAACTATGGCTACACCTTC.

This sequence joins TRBV7-6 and TRBJ2-3; D gene ambiguous. The germline V and J ends were trimmed by 1 base and 3 bases, with 5 bases remaining between them. The germline CDR1 and CDR2 sequences are SGHVS and FNYEAQ. The CDR3 contains 13 residues. CDR3 sequence reads: CASSLGLTDTQYF. CDR3 in DNA: TGTGCCAGCAGCTTAGGGTTGACAGATACGCAGTATTTT. Supplemented by reference TRBV7-6 and TRBJ2-3, the full variable domain reads GAGVSQSPRYKVTKRGQDVALRCDPISGHVSLYWYRQALGQGPEFLTYFNYEAQQDKSGLPNDRFSAERPEGSISTLTIQRTEQRDSAMYRCASSLGLTDTQYFGPGTRLTVL.

This chain links TRBV7-2 with TRBJ1-2, with TRBD1 matching over 10 bases. CDR3 size: 16 residues. V lost 1 base and J lost 1; bases outside the gene matches: 3. Germline V gene data show CDR1 as SGHTA and CDR2 as FQGNSA. In DNA, the CDR3 is TGTGCCAGCAGCTTAGGAGGACAGGGGGGTAACTATGGCTACACCTTC. This sequence encodes CASSLGGQGGNYGYTF. Looking up the rest from reference TRBV7-2 and TRBJ1-2 gives the full variable domain: GAGVSQSPSNKVTEKGKDVELRCDPISGHTALYWYRQSLGQGLEFLIYFQGNSAPDKSGLPSDRFSAERTGGSVSTLTIQRTQQEDSAVYLCASSLGGQGGNYGYTFGSGTRLTVV.

The chain couples TRBV19 to TRBJ1-3; unclear D gene. Trimming shortened V by 3 bases and J by 3 bases, and 9 bases separated the two germline ends. The germline V gene has CDR1 LNHDA and CDR2 SQIVND (reference sequence). The CDR3 is made up of 14 amino acids. The CDR3 protein is CASSMGVHGNTIYF. The CDR3, as DNA: TGTGCCAGTAGTATGGGAGTTCATGGAAACACCATATATTTT. Looking up the rest from reference TRBV19 and TRBJ1-3 gives the full variable domain: DGGITQSPKYLFRKEGQNVTLSCEQNLNHDAMYWYRQDPGQGLRLIYYSQIVNDFQKGDIAEGYSVSREKKESFPLTVTSAQKNPTAFYLCASSMGVHGNTIYFGEGSWLTVV.

In this sample, this clonotype turned up a few times. The chain employs TRBV27 and TRBJ2-3; D not resolved. This CDR3 is 12 amino acids long. With 3 bases removed from V and 5 bases from J, the gap between germline ends came to 6 bases. Germline V gives CDR1 MNHEY, CDR2 SMNVEV (reference sequence). The CDR3 loop is CASSFRQDTQYF. The CDR3 DNA reads as TGTGCCAGCAGTTTTCGACAAGATACGCAGTATTTT.

The rearrangement links TRBV7-8 to TRBJ1-4; 9 positions match TRBD1. The CDR3 covers 16 residues. Trimming took 2 bases from V and 6 from J; bases not matched to a gene: 7. The germline CDR1 and CDR2 sequences are SGHVS and FQNEAQ. CDR3 nucleotides: TGTGCCAGCAGCTTACCGCCGGGACAGGGATATGAAAAACTGTTTTTT. It yields the protein CASSLPPGQGYEKLFF.

This chain joins TRBV7-9 and TRBJ2-5; D is undetermined. The V end was cut by 5 bases, the J end by 2 bases, with 12 bases between. The CDR3 totals 14 residues. CDR1 and CDR2 from the germline V gene are SEHNR and FQNEAQ (reference sequence). CDR3 coding DNA: TGTGCCAGCAGCCACGACTGGGAACAAGAGACCCAGTACTTC. Translating gives CASSHDWEQETQYF.

The CDR3 region has the DNA TGCAGTGCTGGGGGACAGGGGTTTGGCTACACCTTC. Protein sequence: CSAGGQGFGYTF. The rearrangement uses TRBV20-1 and TRBJ1-2; TRBD1 matches 10 bases. CDR3 length: 12 residues. Germline CDR1 DFQATT, CDR2 SNEGSKA (reference sequence). V was clipped by 5 bases and J by 7 bases; unmatched bases: 4.

The V gene is TRBV27, the J gene TRBJ1-2; 8 bases align to TRBD1. Germline lookup yields CDR1 MNHEY and CDR2 SMNVEV (reference sequence). The CDR3 extends over 15 amino acids. V dropped 5 bases and J dropped 0; count of bases not matched to a gene: 5. CDR3 sequence reads: CASSPTGEANYGYTF. In nucleotides, the CDR3 is TGTGCCAGCAGTCCGACAGGGGAGGCTAACTATGGCTACACCTTC.

The V and J genes are TRBV19 and TRBJ1-1; 10 nucleotides agree with TRBD1. The V segment lost 3 bases and the J segment 10 bases; nucleotides outside the gene matches: 11. The CDR3 has 15 residues. CDR1 is LNHDA, CDR2 SQIVND, per germline (reference sequence). CDR3 sequence reads: CASSMTTGGPFGAFF. The CDR3 DNA reads TGTGCCAGTAGTATGACGACAGGGGGCCCATTTGGAGCTTTCTTT. The variable domain in full, completed from reference TRBV19 and TRBJ1-1, reads DGGITQSPKYLFRKEGQNVTLSCEQNLNHDAMYWYRQDPGQGLRLIYYSQIVNDFQKGDIAEGYSVSREKKESFPLTVTSAQKNPTAFYLCASSMTTGGPFGAFFGQGTRLTVV.

This chain joins TRBV6-5 and TRBJ2-3; D unclear. V shed 4 bases and J shed 1 base, with 12 bases lying between them. This CDR3 region has 15 residues. Germline V lookup: CDR1 MNHEY, CDR2 SVGAGI. The CDR3 sequence: CASSLGQAGTDTQYF. In DNA, the CDR3 is TGTGCCAGCAGTTTAGGCCAGGCCGGCACAGATACGCAGTATTTT.

The chain carries TRBV20-1 and TRBJ1-2; 8 nucleotides match TRBD1. The CDR3 runs 12 residues. In germline, CDR1 is DFQATT, CDR2 SNEGSKA (reference sequence). V lost 5 bases and J lost 10; bases outside the gene matches: 9. The chain's CDR3 is CSAGGQGLDYTF. As DNA, the CDR3 is TGCAGTGCTGGAGGACAGGGACTTGACTACACCTTC.

The V and J genes are TRBV7-3 and TRBJ2-1; D uncertain. Germline V gene data show CDR1 as SGHTA and CDR2 as FQGTGA. Deletions cut 6 bases from V and 7 bases from J, with 10 bases between. This CDR3 contains 12 residues. DNA of the CDR3: TGTGCCAGCAGTTCGAACCTTAATGAGCAGTTCTTC. Translated, it gives CASSSNLNEQFF.

This chain connects TRBV2 to TRBJ2-7; 10 bases are shared with TRBD1. V trimming: 9 bases; J trimming: 7 bases; junction bases outside the gene matches: 9. In germline, CDR1 is SNHLY, CDR2 FYNNEI. CDR3 size: 13 residues. The CDR3 region is CASAPGQGREQYF. The CDR3 coding sequence is TGTGCCAGTGCCCCGGGACAGGGGAGGGAGCAGTACTTC. The variable domain in full, with the rest retrieved from reference TRBV2 and TRBJ2-7, is EPEVTQTPSHQVTQMGQEVILRCVPISNHLYFYWYRQILGQKVEFLVSFYNNEISEKSEIFDDQFSVERPDGSNFTLKIRSTKLEDSAMYFCASAPGQGREQYFGPGTRLTVT.

This chain links TRBV6-1 with TRBJ2-6; no clear D gene. The CDR3 has 12 amino acids. CDR1 and CDR2 from the germline V gene are MNHNS and SASEGT. Trimming took off 9 bases at V and 2 bases at J, with 5 bases between the two ends. The CDR3 protein is CASNPGANVLTF. The CDR3 DNA sequence: TGTGCCAGTAACCCTGGGGCCAACGTCCTGACTTTC.

The chain carries TRBV24-1 and TRBJ1-5, with D perhaps TRBD1 (5 bases). The CDR3 sequence is 12 residues long. CDR1 and CDR2 (germline): KGHDR, SFDVKD. The CDR3 DNA is TGTGCGGCCGCAGGGCCCAATCAGCCCCAGCATTTT. This translates into CAAAGPNQPQHF.

V usage is TRBV6-1 and J usage is TRBJ1-6; the D is unclear. This CDR3 comprises 12 residues. Germline CDR1 and CDR2: MNHNS and SASEGT. Trimming removed 7 bases from V and 7 bases from J, with 8 bases in between. The CDR3 is CASKLGNSPLHF. The CDR3, as DNA: TGTGCCAGCAAGTTGGGAAATTCACCCCTCCACTTT.

A note on this clonotype: Its ends do not fully match the called genes, so a read error is possible. This rearrangement joins TRBV7-7 to TRBJ2-3; 12 nucleotides line up with TRBD2. Germline assignment: CDR1 SSHAT and CDR2 FNYEAQ (reference sequence). This CDR3 has 16 residues. The CDR3 region has the DNA TGTGCTAGCAGCCTAGGACTAGCGGGGTTGGGGGATACGCAGTATTTT. This gives the protein CASSLGLAGLGDTQYF.

V usage is TRBV20-1 and J usage is TRBJ2-6, with 8 bases lining up with TRBD1. CDR1 is DFQATT and CDR2 is SNEGSKA in the germline V gene (reference sequence). Germline trimming cut 3 bases from V and 2 bases from J; bases unmatched to any gene: 3. This CDR3 is 15 amino acids long. This chain's CDR3 is CSARSGGAGANVLTF. The CDR3 bases are TGCAGTGCTAGGTCAGGGGGCGCTGGGGCCAACGTCCTGACTTTC.

The chain has TRBV6-1 and TRBJ1-4, with D possibly TRBD1 on 6 matching bases. The germline V gene has CDR1 MNHNS and CDR2 SASEGT. V dropped 7 bases and J dropped 2 bases, with 11 bases sitting between them. The CDR3 contains 14 residues. The CDR3 is CASTRGVTNEKLFF. In DNA form, the CDR3 reads TGTGCCAGCACCAGGGGTGTCACTAATGAAAAACTGTTTTTT.

The CDR3 DNA follows: TGTGCCAGCAGCTCTAGGGTGGACAGAACCTACGAGCAGTACTTC. Its translation: CASSSRVDRTYEQYF. This chain joins TRBV7-2 and TRBJ2-7, with a tentative D call TRBD1 (6 bases). The CDR3 has 15 amino acids. Germline CDR1 and CDR2: SGHTA and FQGNSA. The ends were cut back, 4 bases at V and 2 bases at J, with 15 bases in the middle.

V and J are TRBV12-3 or TRBV12-4 and TRBJ1-2, with TRBD1 as a possible D gene (5 bases). Trimming took off 5 bases at V and 6 bases at J, with 19 bases between the two ends. This CDR3 region has 15 residues. In DNA form, the CDR3 reads TGTGCCAGCAGTCTCCTCGGGAGGGGATGGGATGGCTACACCTTC. Translating it yields CASSLLGRGWDGYTF.

The V call is TRBV7-2, the J call TRBJ2-1; no clear D gene. The germline V gene encodes CDR1 SGHTA and CDR2 FQGNSA. The CDR3 spans 12 residues. Trimming removed 1 base from V and 4 bases from J, with 2 bases in between. CDR3 region: CASSLVYNEQFF. The CDR3 DNA follows: TGTGCCAGCAGCTTAGTATACAATGAGCAGTTCTTC.

The chain combines TRBV7-8 with TRBJ2-3, with no clear D. With 1 base removed from V and 1 base from J, the gap between germline ends came to 18 bases. The CDR3 length is 18 residues. Germline V lookup: CDR1 SGHVS, CDR2 FQNEAQ. This CDR3 reads CASSLVAVDLHGTDTQYF. CDR3 nucleotide sequence: TGTGCCAGCAGCTTAGTCGCGGTTGACTTACACGGCACAGATACGCAGTATTTT.

The chain combines TRBV12-3 or TRBV12-4 with TRBJ1-1, with D unclear. Trimming removed 2 bases from V and 3 bases from J, with 13 bases in between. This CDR3 region has 15 residues. The CDR3 DNA reads as TGTGCCAGCAGTTTATTACCCCTTAGGGACACTGAAGCTTTCTTT. This codes for CASSLLPLRDTEAFF.

This sequence joins TRBV7-3 and TRBJ2-1, with 8 nucleotides matching TRBD2. CDR1 SGHTA and CDR2 FQGTGA come from the germline V gene. The CDR3 is 16 residues long. With V trimmed by 5 bases and J by 12 bases, 18 bases remained unmatched. CDR3 loop: CASSPTGTSPPPAQFF. CDR3 sequence (DNA): TGTGCCAGCAGCCCAACCGGGACTAGTCCCCCCCCGGCGCAGTTCTTC.

The V call is TRBV15, the J call TRBJ1-2; maybe TRBD1 (6 bases). Trimming took off 8 bases at V and 4 bases at J, with 17 bases between the two ends. From germline, CDR1 is LNHNV and CDR2 YYDKDF (reference sequence). The CDR3 contains 14 residues. The CDR3 sequence: CATSPRGLIYGYTF. CDR3 nucleotides: TGTGCCACCTCCCCTCGGGGGCTTATCTATGGCTACACCTTC.